A single sample is the source of the 27 T cell receptor beta chains below, sequenced in a study of blood T cell repertoires in COVID-19. Measured with immunoSEQ multiplex PCR; TCRdb has only the in-frame clones, and not every one. Of about 180,000 clones in the sample, approximately 80% are singletons; the top ten hold around 14%. Sequencing was carried out using PBMCs or T cells enriched from blood (not recorded which). The receptors stem from a man aged 55 to 70 who had been exposed to COVID-19.

This chain joins TRBV5-6 and TRBJ1-6; a possible D gene is TRBD1 (6 bases). Germline V gene data show CDR1 as SGHDT and CDR2 as YYEEEE. The CDR3 is 14 amino acids. V was trimmed by 0 bases and J by 9 bases, leaving 10 bases between them. CDR3 residues: CASSLDRVLSPLHF. Here the CDR3 DNA reads TGTGCCAGCAGCTTGGACAGGGTTCTTTCACCCCTCCACTTT.

This clone was observed a single time. The chain uses TRBV24-1 and TRBJ1-5, with no clear D. The length of the CDR3 is 11 residues. Germline lookup yields CDR1 KGHDR and CDR2 SFDVKD. The V end lost 3 bases, the J end lost 11 bases, and 7 bases lay between the germline ends. The CDR3 sequence: CATSDLTAQHF. CDR3 bases: TGTGCCACCAGTGATCTCACAGCCCAGCATTTT.

V gene TRBV6-6 combines with J gene TRBJ1-1, with TRBD1 matching over 8 bases. Trimming cost V 5 bases and J 11 bases; bases outside gene matches: 7. The CDR3 length is 12 residues. Looked up from germline, CDR1 is MNHNY and CDR2 is SVGAGI (reference sequence). The CDR3: CASSRDRRRAFF. CDR3 sequence (DNA): TGTGCCAGCAGTAGGGACAGGCGGCGGGCTTTCTTT.

The chain has TRBV6-4 and TRBJ1-1; D might be TRBD1 (5 bases). Between the trimmed V and J ends, which lost 9 bases and 4 bases, there was a span of 15 bases. The V gene's germline CDR1 is MRHNA and CDR2 SNTAGT. The CDR3 totals 13 residues. CDR3 in amino acids: CARQEGSGTEAFF. Written as DNA, the CDR3 is TGTGCCAGACAGGAGGGGTCGGGCACTGAAGCTTTCTTT.

V gene TRBV5-1 combines with J gene TRBJ2-6; D might be TRBD2 (6 bases). Germline V gene lookup returns CDR1 SGHRS and CDR2 YFSETQ. There are 13 residues in the CDR3. The V end was cut by 4 bases, the J end by 6 bases, with 8 bases between. The CDR3 region has the DNA TGCGCCAGCAGCCGGAGGGAGGCCAACGTCCTGACTTTC. It specifies CASSRREANVLTF.

The chain has TRBV21-1 and TRBJ2-7; the table's TRBD1 call for D was not verified on the DNA. TRBV21-1 is termed a pseudogene. CDR3 length: 15 amino acids. The CDR3 DNA is TGTGCCAGCAGCCCCCTCAGGCAGGGCAACTACGAGCAGTACTTC. As protein: CASSPLRQGNYEQYF.

The V and J genes are TRBV5-5 and TRBJ2-2, with TRBD1 matching over 10 bases. The J segment lost 5 bases and the V segment lost 4 bases, leaving 11 bases of the junction unmatched. Germline-derived CDR1 and CDR2 are SGHKS and YYEKEE (reference sequence). The CDR3 has 17 amino acids. The CDR3: CASSGSWDRGKTGELFF. DNA of the CDR3: TGTGCCAGCAGCGGATCGTGGGACAGGGGAAAGACCGGGGAGCTGTTTTTT.

The chain recombines TRBV10-3 with TRBJ1-6; D possibly corresponds to TRBD1 (5 bases). The V end lost 4 bases, the J end lost 5 bases, and 9 bases lay between the germline ends. This CDR3 has 14 residues. Germline-derived CDR1 and CDR2 are ENHRY and SYGVKD. In DNA form, the CDR3 reads TGTGCCATCAGTGTAGACAGAGATAATTCACCCCTCCACTTT. Translated, it gives CAISVDRDNSPLHF.

V usage is TRBV6-5 and J usage is TRBJ1-1; D ambiguous. The CDR3 has 13 amino acids. Trimming removed 6 bases from V and 5 bases from J, with 13 bases in between. Per germline, CDR1 MNHEY and CDR2 SVGAGI. The CDR3 coding sequence is TGTGCCAGCAGACGTCCCGGGGAGACTGAAGCTTTCTTT. This translates into CASRRPGETEAFF.

The V gene is TRBV30, the J gene TRBJ2-1; maybe TRBD1 (5 bases). V lost 2 bases to trimming and J lost 5 bases, with 7 bases between them. CDR1 is GTSNPN and CDR2 is SVGIG in the germline V gene (reference sequence). The CDR3 is 12 amino acids. The CDR3 DNA reads TGTGCCTGGAGTCTGGACAACAATGAGCAGTTCTTC. As protein: CAWSLDNNEQFF.

This chain uses TRBV30 with TRBJ2-3, with 8 nucleotides matching TRBD1. CDR3 length: 15 amino acids. Germline trimming cut 5 bases from V and 3 bases from J; bases unmatched to any gene: 10. Germline CDR1 is GTSNPN and CDR2 is SVGIG (reference sequence). CDR3 coding DNA: TGTGCCTGGTCTCCGGTACAGGGGGTGACAGATACGCAGTATTTT. This sequence encodes CAWSPVQGVTDTQYF.

The rearrangement uses TRBV6-2 or TRBV6-3 and TRBJ2-1; TRBD1 matches at 8 bases. The CDR3 extends over 12 amino acids. Germline V lookup: CDR1 MNHEY, CDR2 SVGEGT. V lost 2 bases and J lost 14; bases outside the gene matches: 5. CDR3 region: CASSYPGTGKFF. The DNA for the CDR3 is TGTGCCAGCAGTTACCCGGGGACAGGCAAGTTCTTC.

The chain links TRBV13 to TRBJ2-2; TRBD2 aligns across 7 bases. The CDR3 consists of 16 residues. The germline gives CDR1 PRHDT, CDR2 FYEKMQ (reference sequence). The V and J ends lost 5 bases and 4 bases, in that order; junction bases with no gene match: 10. DNA of the CDR3: TGTGCCAGCAGCCGCCGGAAGGGAGGGAGCACCGGGGAGCTGTTTTTT. This encodes CASSRRKGGSTGELFF.

This sequence joins TRBV28 and TRBJ2-1; possible D gene TRBD1, 5 bases. Per germline, CDR1 MDHEN and CDR2 SYDVKM. V lost 6 bases and J 6 bases, leaving 15 bases between the germline ends. The CDR3 runs 14 residues. The CDR3 loop reads CASRPATVGNEQFF. CDR3 DNA: TGTGCCAGCAGACCTGCGACAGTTGGCAATGAGCAGTTCTTC.

The chain carries TRBV3-1 (or the pseudogene TRBV3-2) and TRBJ2-7, with 11 positions matching TRBD1. V trimming: 4 bases; J trimming: 3 bases; junction bases outside the gene matches: 2. CDR1 and CDR2 (germline): LGHDT, YNNKEL (reference sequence). CDR3 length: 14 residues. The CDR3 sequence: CASSRGTGGYEQYF. CDR3 sequence (DNA): TGTGCCAGCAGCCGCGGGACAGGGGGCTACGAGCAGTACTTC.

The chain has TRBV5-1 and TRBJ2-2, with D unresolved. Trimming pared 4 bases from V and 7 bases from J, leaving 11 bases between. The CDR3 runs 13 residues. Germline V gene data show CDR1 as SGHRS and CDR2 as YFSETQ. DNA of the CDR3: TGCGCCAGCAGCCAACTCCTTGGCGGGGAGCTGTTTTTT. Its protein product is CASSQLLGGELFF.

For this clone: The junction differs from germline at one of its ends, possibly a read error. The chain combines TRBV25-1 with TRBJ2-2; D is perhaps TRBD1 (6 bases). The germline V gene encodes CDR1 MGHDK and CDR2 SYGVNS. The CDR3 length is 14 residues. The CDR3 coding sequence is TGTGCCAGCAGTGCCAGGGGCGGGCACCGGGGAGCTGTTTTT. Translated, it gives CASSARGGHRGAVF.

The count of this clone is one. The chain couples TRBV28 to TRBJ1-1, with D maybe TRBD1 (5 bases). V dropped 5 bases and J dropped 5 bases, with 15 bases sitting between them. This CDR3 contains 14 residues. From germline, CDR1 is MDHEN and CDR2 SYDVKM. As DNA, the CDR3 is TGTGCCAGCAGTCTCGTAGGGGCGCGAACTGAAGCTTTCTTT. It yields the protein CASSLVGARTEAFF.

The sample holds a few counts of this clone. This CDR3 is CASSSTGSGYTF. In DNA, the CDR3 is TGTGCCAGCAGCTCGACAGGGTCTGGCTACACCTTC. The chain employs TRBV7-8 and TRBJ1-2; the match to TRBD1 covers 7 bases. J gave up 7 bases and V 4 bases, and 3 bases lay outside the gene matches. The CDR3 length is 12 residues. CDR1 is SGHVS and CDR2 is FQNEAQ in the germline V gene. The full variable domain, in which reference TRBV7-8 and TRBJ1-2 provide the parts outside the CDR3, is GAGVSQSPRYKVAKRGQDVALRCDPISGHVSLFWYQQALGQGPEFLTYFQNEAQLDKSGLPSDRFFAERPEGSVSTLKIQRTQQEDSAVYLCASSSTGSGYTFGSGTRLTVV.

Only one count was recorded for this clone. The V call is TRBV27, the J call TRBJ2-1; D might be TRBD2 (5 bases). Germline V lookup: CDR1 MNHEY, CDR2 SMNVEV (reference sequence). The CDR3 is 13 residues long. V gave up 5 bases and J gave up 9 bases, with 14 bases separating them. The CDR3 nucleotides read TGTGCCAGCAGTCCCTCCAACCGGGGTGAGCAGTTCTTC. Protein product: CASSPSNRGEQFF.

The chain recombines TRBV27 with TRBJ1-6; D is ambiguous. The CDR3 extends over 14 amino acids. Germline V gene data show CDR1 as MNHEY and CDR2 as SMNVEV (reference sequence). Trimming took 2 bases from V and 6 from J, leaving 8 bases between them. CDR3 protein: CASSLALTNSPLHF. The CDR3 DNA reads TGTGCCAGCAGTTTAGCACTTACTAATTCACCCCTCCACTTT.

The DNA for the CDR3 is TGTGCTAGGGCCGAGAATGGGGCCGTAAGGGTATGCCAGCCCCAGCATTTT. Amino acids: CARAENGAVRVCQPQHF. The chain has TRBV12-5 and TRBJ1-5, with D possibly TRBD1 on 5 matching bases. Trimming removed 9 bases at V and 7 bases at J, with 28 bases between. CDR1 is LGHNT and CDR2 is FRNRAP in the germline V gene. CDR3 length: 17 residues.

This sequence joins TRBV15 and TRBJ1-2, with D uncertain. Deletions cut 0 bases from V and 8 bases from J, with 13 bases between. The germline gives CDR1 LNHNV, CDR2 YYDKDF (reference sequence). The CDR3 has 14 amino acids. For the CDR3, the DNA is TGTGCCACCAGCAGAGATTTCGGACTTATCGGCTACACCTTC. As protein: CATSRDFGLIGYTF.

In DNA form, the CDR3 reads TGTGCCAGCATGACAGGGATGAACACTGAAGCTTTCTTT. It translates to CASMTGMNTEAFF. V gene TRBV2 combines with J gene TRBJ1-1, with 7 bases fitting TRBD1. The CDR3 loop spans 13 amino acids. CDR1 is SNHLY and CDR2 is FYNNEI in the germline V gene. J lost 0 bases, V lost 7 bases, and 2 bases had no gene match. Complete variable domain (other parts from reference TRBV2 and TRBJ1-1): EPEVTQTPSHQVTQMGQEVILRCVPISNHLYFYWYRQILGQKVEFLVSFYNNEISEKSEIFDDQFSVERPDGSNFTLKIRSTKLEDSAMYFCASMTGMNTEAFFGQGTRLTVV.

The genes are TRBV5-6 and TRBJ2-6; 13 bases match TRBD2. CDR3 size: 18 residues. Trimming at V came to 3 bases and at J to 2 bases, leaving 5 bases not matched to a gene. The germline V gene has CDR1 SGHDT and CDR2 YYEEEE. The CDR3 DNA follows: TGTGCCAGCAGCTCCCCGGGACTAGCGGGAACTGGGGCCAACGTCCTGACTTTC. Its protein product is CASSSPGLAGTGANVLTF.

The J gene is TRBJ1-5, the V gene TRBV11-2; D is unresolved. Germline V CDR1 and CDR2: SGHAT, FQNNGV. The CDR3 runs 16 residues. The germline V and J ends were trimmed by 0 bases and 3 bases, with 12 bases remaining between them. This CDR3 reads CASSLDWNGYNQPQHF. CDR3 coding DNA: TGTGCCAGCAGCTTAGACTGGAACGGGTACAATCAGCCCCAGCATTTT.

As concerns this clone: A read error may be the cause here, since a much bigger clone is one base away. V and J are TRBV27 and TRBJ2-7; TRBD2 aligns across 13 bases. Germline V gene data show CDR1 as MNHEY and CDR2 as SMNVEV (reference sequence). With V trimmed by 6 bases and J by 2 bases, 4 bases remained unmatched. The CDR3 is 15 residues long. The chain's CDR3 is CASRTGTSGTYEQYF. CDR3 DNA sequence: TGTGCCAGCAGGACCGGGACTAGCGGGACCTACGAGCAGTACTTC.